These 14 T cell receptor beta chains came from one sample sequenced in a study of blood T cell repertoires in COVID-19. The method was immunoSEQ multiplex PCR; TCRdb's version includes in-frame clones alone and lacks a portion of them. The sample comprises 150,000 to 200,000 clones, roughly 83% of which are singletons, and 9.1% rests with the top ten. Sequenced input: peripheral blood. These receptors came from a woman of 80 years or more with active or convalescent COVID-19.

The chain combines TRBV6-5 with TRBJ2-7, with 7 bases identical to TRBD1. In germline, CDR1 is MNHEY, CDR2 SVGAGI. The V and J ends lost 7 bases and 2 bases, in that order; junction bases with no gene match: 8. The CDR3 spans 14 residues. The CDR3 DNA sequence: TGTGCCAGCAACCGACAGGGTGGTCCCTACGAGCAGTACTTC. Translation: CASNRQGGPYEQYF.

The V and J genes are TRBV19 and TRBJ1-5, with D unresolved. The V gene's germline CDR1 is LNHDA and CDR2 SQIVND (reference sequence). The CDR3 length is 15 residues. Trimming took 0 bases from V and 0 from J, leaving 6 bases between them. The CDR3 loop is CASSIDPYSNQPQHF. CDR3 coding DNA: TGTGCCAGTAGTATAGACCCGTATAGCAATCAGCCCCAGCATTTT.

This clone turned up a few times. The J gene is TRBJ1-3, the V gene TRBV6-6; possible D gene TRBD1, 5 bases. Germline V gives CDR1 MNHNY, CDR2 SVGAGI (reference sequence). The CDR3 has 16 amino acids. V gave up 1 base and J gave up 0 bases, with 10 bases separating them. The chain's CDR3 is CASSYLGQASGNTIYF. CDR3 in DNA: TGTGCCAGCAGTTACTTAGGACAAGCCTCTGGAAACACCATATATTTT.

The CDR3 region has the DNA TGCGCCAGCAGCGGCAGAAGTAGCGGGAACACCGGGGAGCTGTTTTTT. Translated: CASSGRSSGNTGELFF. This chain links TRBV5-1 with TRBJ2-2; D possibly corresponds to TRBD2 (6 bases). Per germline, CDR1 SGHRS and CDR2 YFSETQ. The V and J ends lost 4 bases and 1 base respectively, with 14 bases between them. This CDR3 is built from 16 residues.

This chain joins TRBV9 and TRBJ1-6; the match to TRBD1 covers 7 bases. V trimming: 3 bases; J trimming: 6 bases; junction bases outside the gene matches: 3. The CDR3 extends over 14 amino acids. The germline V gene has CDR1 SGDLS and CDR2 YYNGEE. CDR3 region: CASSAGTVNSPLHF. CDR3 nucleotides: TGTGCCAGCAGCGCCGGGACAGTTAATTCACCCCTCCACTTT. The variable domain in full, completed from reference TRBV9 and TRBJ1-6, reads DSGVTQTPKHLITATGQRVTLRCSPRSGDLSVYWYQQSLDQGLQFLIQYYNGEERAKGNILERFSAQQFPDLHSELNLSSLELGDSALYFCASSAGTVNSPLHFGNGTRLTVT.

Concerning this clone: Distinct nucleotide sequences in the sample also encode this CDR3. The chain joins TRBV18 to TRBJ1-5; 7 bases are a match to TRBD1. CDR1 is KGHSH and CDR2 is LQKENI in the germline V gene. Trimming at V came to 3 bases and at J to 7 bases, leaving 3 bases not matched to a gene. The CDR3 length is 13 residues. DNA of the CDR3: TGTGCCAGCTCACCCGGGGACAGCCAGCCCCAGCATTTT. Translating gives CASSPGDSQPQHF.

The chain couples TRBV24-1 to TRBJ1-5; D possibly corresponds to TRBD1 (5 bases). V lost 7 bases, J lost 7 bases, and 16 bases lay in between. Per the germline V gene, CDR1 is KGHDR and CDR2 is SFDVKD. This CDR3 comprises 14 residues. CDR3: CATRTGVPGQPQHF. For the CDR3, the DNA is TGTGCCACCAGAACGGGGGTGCCAGGGCAGCCCCAGCATTTT.

The rearrangement joins TRBV6-6 to TRBJ1-2; a weak D match, TRBD1 (6 bases). The CDR3 covers 16 residues. Germline V gene sequence: CDR1 MNHNY, CDR2 SVGAGI (reference sequence). Trimming shortened V by 0 bases and J by 4 bases, and 15 bases separated the two germline ends. This chain's CDR3 is CASSYSQGFDGYGYTF. CDR3 sequence (DNA): TGTGCCAGCAGTTACTCGCAGGGGTTCGACGGCTATGGCTACACCTTC.

The V gene is TRBV29-1, the J gene TRBJ1-1; weak D call: TRBD1 (6 bases). The V end lost 7 bases, the J end lost 0 bases, and 12 bases lay between the germline ends. Germline V gene sequence: CDR1 SQVTM, CDR2 ANQGSEA. This CDR3 contains 13 residues. CDR3 sequence: CSARTALNTEAFF. CDR3 DNA sequence: TGCAGCGCCAGGACAGCGCTGAACACTGAAGCTTTCTTT.

This rearrangement joins TRBV10-3 to TRBJ1-1; TRBD1 agrees at 7 bases. CDR1 and CDR2 (germline): ENHRY, SYGVKD. This CDR3 is built from 16 residues. J was trimmed by 0 bases and V by 2 bases; bases with no gene match: 6. As DNA, the CDR3 is TGTGCCATCAGTGAGAGAAAACAGGGGCTGAACACTGAAGCTTTCTTT. Residues: CAISERKQGLNTEAFF.

The V and J genes are TRBV7-9 and TRBJ2-3; 14 bases are a match to TRBD2. The CDR3 has 15 residues. Germline CDR1 SEHNR, CDR2 FQNEAQ (reference sequence). V lost 5 bases, J lost 7 bases, and 5 bases stayed unmatched. The CDR3 DNA reads TGTGCCAGCAGCCAGGGACTAGCGGGGGCAAATACGCAGTATTTT. Its protein is CASSQGLAGANTQYF.

The chain carries TRBV19 and TRBJ1-1; TRBD1 might be the D (5 bases). Trimming took off 6 bases at V and 1 base at J, with 15 bases between the two ends. The V gene's germline CDR1 is LNHDA and CDR2 SQIVND (reference sequence). There are 15 residues in the CDR3. This CDR3 reads CASRRPGPQNTEAFF. Written as DNA, the CDR3 is TGTGCCAGTAGGCGGCCAGGGCCACAGAACACTGAAGCTTTCTTT. The full variable domain, its missing parts supplied by reference TRBV19 and TRBJ1-1, is DGGITQSPKYLFRKEGQNVTLSCEQNLNHDAMYWYRQDPGQGLRLIYYSQIVNDFQKGDIAEGYSVSREKKESFPLTVTSAQKNPTAFYLCASRRPGPQNTEAFFGQGTRLTVV.

The chain employs TRBV6-5 and TRBJ1-4; 7 bases match TRBD1. Trimming at V came to 7 bases and at J to 5 bases, leaving 7 bases not matched to a gene. The CDR3 covers 14 residues. Germline loops: CDR1 MNHEY, CDR2 SVGAGI. This CDR3 reads CASTRATGNEKLFF. The CDR3 nucleotides read TGTGCCAGCACCCGCGCGACAGGGAATGAAAAACTGTTTTTT.

The chain joins TRBV7-2 to TRBJ2-5; 9 bases are shared with TRBD2. The trim removed 3 bases at V and 1 base at J, leaving 6 bases unmatched. There are 16 residues in the CDR3. CDR1 and CDR2 (germline): SGHTA, FQGNSA. In DNA, the CDR3 is TGTGCCAGCAGCTTCTTAGCGGGGGAGGGCCAAGAGACCCAGTACTTC. Amino acids: CASSFLAGEGQETQYF.